These 19 T cell receptor beta chains share one sample of origin, sequenced in a study of blood T cells in healthy people across ages. With a J-beta primer mix and a sample-barcoded 5' primer, a second PCR ran about 6 to 11 cycles. TCRdb processed the 5' RACE reads anew with MiXCR; each CDR3 protein has one entry. The sample holds roughly 860,000 distinct CDR3 sequences, about 59% seen once. What was sequenced was blood. The origin of the receptors is a young man in good health.

The gene calls are TRBV4-2 and TRBJ1-2; weak D call: TRBD1 (6 bases). CDR1 is LGHNA and CDR2 is YNFKEQ in the germline V gene. The CDR3 runs 17 residues. Deletions cut 0 bases from V and 7 bases from J, with 21 bases between. The CDR3, as DNA: TGTGCCAGCAGCCAAGAATCCGGGACGGGACAAAGGGGTGGCTACACCTTC. This translates into CASSQESGTGQRGGYTF.

This clonotype was counted between two and nine times. The chain joins TRBV27 to TRBJ2-4; possibly TRBD1 or TRBD2 for D (5 bases each). The germline gives CDR1 MNHEY, CDR2 SMNVEV (reference sequence). This CDR3 is built from 15 residues. The V end was cut by 3 bases, the J end by 1 base, with 10 bases between. The CDR3 DNA reads as TGTGCCAGCAGTTTGATGGGGGAGGCCAAAAACATTCAGTACTTC. This codes for CASSLMGEAKNIQYF.

J is TRBJ2-2 and V is TRBV4-3; 10 bases are shared with TRBD2. From germline, CDR1 is LGHNA and CDR2 YSLEER. This CDR3 contains 18 residues. With 0 bases clipped from V and 5 bases from J, the junction kept 9 bases outside the gene matches. CDR3 sequence reads: CASSQEILSGGKTGELFF. The CDR3 DNA reads TGCGCCAGCAGCCAAGAGATTCTTAGCGGGGGGAAAACCGGGGAGCTGTTTTTT.

The chain couples TRBV12-3 or TRBV12-4 to TRBJ2-3; no reliable D call. V shed 6 bases and J shed 2 bases, with 6 bases lying between them. This CDR3 is built from 12 residues. The CDR3 loop is CASRFNTDTQYF. The CDR3 nucleotides are TGTGCCAGCAGATTTAACACAGATACGCAGTATTTT.

The rearrangement joins TRBV11-2 to TRBJ2-4; D is perhaps TRBD1 (5 bases). Germline CDR1 reads SGHAT; CDR2 reads FQNNGV. The V end lost 5 bases, the J end lost 2 bases, and 10 bases lay between the germline ends. The CDR3 consists of 14 residues. Here the CDR3 DNA reads TGTGCCAGCAGCCCCCCAGGGACCAAAAACATTCAGTACTTC. Protein: CASSPPGTKNIQYF. The whole variable domain, filled in from reference TRBV11-2 and TRBJ2-4, reads EAGVAQSPRYKIIEKRQSVAFWCNPISGHATLYWYQQILGQGPKLLIQFQNNGVVDDSQLPKDRFSAERLKGVDSTLKIQPAKLEDSAVYLCASSPPGTKNIQYFGAGTRLSVL.

The genes are TRBV6-2 or TRBV6-3 and TRBJ2-1; 9 nucleotides align to TRBD1. The junction had 9 bases not matched to a gene; V was cut back by 6 bases and J by 15 bases. This CDR3 is built from 12 residues. The V gene's germline CDR1 is MNHEY and CDR2 SVGEGT. Here the CDR3 reads CASSRTGVPWFF. Here the CDR3 DNA reads TGTGCCAGCAGCAGGACAGGGGTCCCCTGGTTCTTC.

This clonotype has a handful of counts. The chain is built from TRBV4-3 and TRBJ2-7; no reliable D call. Germline V gene data show CDR1 as LGHNA and CDR2 as YSLEER. The V end was cut by 0 bases, the J end by 2 bases, with 14 bases between. The CDR3 consists of 16 residues. CDR3 in amino acids: CASSQETQYSTYEQYF. The CDR3, as DNA: TGCGCCAGCAGCCAAGAGACACAGTATTCCACCTACGAGCAGTACTTC.

V usage is TRBV29-1 and J usage is TRBJ1-2; D is possibly TRBD1 (6 bases). Per germline, CDR1 SQVTM and CDR2 ANQGSEA. This CDR3 contains 12 residues. V gave up 7 bases and J gave up 4 bases, with 13 bases separating them. The CDR3 DNA reads TGCAGCGCCCTACAGGGTGGCTATGGCTACACCTTC. Protein: CSALQGGYGYTF.

Only a few counts were recorded for this clonotype. The genes are TRBV29-1 and TRBJ2-2; 7 bases line up with TRBD2. CDR1 is SQVTM and CDR2 is ANQGSEA in the germline V gene. The trim removed 1 base at V and 3 bases at J, leaving 5 bases unmatched. This CDR3 region has 15 residues. CDR3 amino acids: CSVEVGTIYTGELFF. The CDR3 DNA reads as TGCAGCGTTGAAGTCGGGACTATTTACACCGGGGAGCTGTTTTTT.

The CDR3 DNA sequence: TGCAGCGTTCCCGGAGTTAGCGGGGGGCCTCGCGGAAACATTCAGTACTTC. Translation: CSVPGVSGGPRGNIQYF. This chain links TRBV29-1 with TRBJ2-4; 10 nucleotides agree with TRBD2. Germline lookup yields CDR1 SQVTM and CDR2 ANQGSEA. The J segment lost 6 bases and the V segment lost 5 bases, leaving 16 bases of the junction unmatched. CDR3 length: 17 residues.

A few counts support this clonotype. V is TRBV27 and J is TRBJ2-7, with 7 bases lining up with TRBD1. Trimming removed 5 bases from V and 2 bases from J; junction bases left unmatched: 3. The germline gives CDR1 MNHEY, CDR2 SMNVEV (reference sequence). This CDR3 comprises 13 residues. DNA for the CDR3: TGTGCCAGCAGTATGGGACAGACCTACGAGCAGTACTTC. This sequence encodes CASSMGQTYEQYF.

This clonotype showed up just a few times. The V call is TRBV5-1, the J call TRBJ1-1, with a tentative D call TRBD1 (5 bases). The germline gives CDR1 SGHRS, CDR2 YFSETQ. V was clipped by 3 bases and J by 6 bases, with 24 bases between them. This CDR3 comprises 17 residues. In nucleotides, the CDR3 is TGCGCCAGCAGCTACCGAGGGGAGGGTATTAGGTTGGCTGAAGCTTTCTTT. It translates to CASSYRGEGIRLAEAFF.

There are a few counts of this clonotype. The gene calls are TRBV29-1 and TRBJ2-7; perhaps TRBD2 as D (6 bases). The CDR3 consists of 11 residues. V lost 7 bases and J lost 2, with 9 bases in between. CDR1 is SQVTM, CDR2 ANQGSEA, per germline. CDR3 loop: CSGGLPYEQYF. The CDR3, as DNA: TGCAGCGGGGGACTGCCCTACGAGCAGTACTTC.

CDR3 nucleotide sequence: TGTGCCAGCAGCCAGAATCAGGGATCGTACGAGCAGTACTTC. Translating it yields CASSQNQGSYEQYF. The chain couples TRBV6-6 to TRBJ2-7; D is possibly TRBD1 (5 bases). This CDR3 comprises 14 residues. Germline V gene sequence: CDR1 MNHNY, CDR2 SVGAGI (reference sequence). The V end lost 6 bases, the J end lost 4 bases, and 16 bases lay between the germline ends.

V is TRBV4-2 and J is TRBJ2-1; possibly TRBD1 for D (5 bases). With 0 bases removed from V and 5 bases from J, the gap between germline ends came to 5 bases. There are 13 residues in the CDR3. CDR1 and CDR2 (germline): LGHNA, YNFKEQ. Here the CDR3 DNA reads TGTGCCAGCAGCCAAGAAGGGGACAATGAGCAGTTCTTC. This encodes CASSQEGDNEQFF.

The V and J genes are TRBV11-2 and TRBJ2-7; weak D call: TRBD2 (5 bases). Germline values: CDR1 SGHAT, CDR2 FQNNGV. CDR3 length equals 14 residues. V was shortened by 5 bases and J by 0 bases, with 11 bases between the two germline ends. For the CDR3, the DNA is TGTGCCAGCAGCATTAGCGTGAGCTCCTACGAGCAGTACTTC. Its translation: CASSISVSSYEQYF.

Of note for this clonotype: This clone may be a read error of a much larger clone one base away. The J gene is TRBJ2-3, the V gene TRBV7-2; 9 bases map to TRBD2. CDR1 SGHTA and CDR2 FQGNSA come from the germline V gene. The CDR3 has 14 residues. CDR3 DNA sequence: TGTGCCAGCAGCCCAGCGGGGGGCACAGATAGGCAGTATTTT. Its protein is CASSPAGGTDRQYF. Full variable domain (remainder filled in from reference TRBV7-2 and TRBJ2-3): GAGVSQSPSNKVTEKGKDVELRCDPISGHTALYWYRQSLGQGLEFLIYFQGNSAPDKSGLPSDRFSAERTGGSVSTLTIQRTQQEDSAVYLCASSPAGGTDRQYFGPGTRLTVL.

In nucleotides, the CDR3 is TGTGCCAGCAGCGCGGACAGGGTGACCTATGGCTACACCTTC. It yields the protein CASSADRVTYGYTF. The chain joins TRBV7-2 to TRBJ1-2; 8 nucleotides agree with TRBD1. Trimming at V came to 5 bases and at J to 4 bases, leaving 6 bases not matched to a gene. The CDR3 runs 14 residues. CDR1 is SGHTA and CDR2 is FQGNSA in the germline V gene.

The chain uses TRBV10-3 and TRBJ2-1; 14 bases map to TRBD2. The germline CDR1 and CDR2 sequences are ENHRY and SYGVKD. V was pared by 6 bases and J by 6 bases, with 4 bases of the junction left unmatched. This CDR3 is built from 15 residues. The CDR3 reads CAIRPGLAGVNEQFF. CDR3 coding DNA: TGTGCCATCAGGCCGGGACTAGCGGGGGTCAATGAGCAGTTCTTC.